The 18 T cell receptor beta chains in this list originate from one sample, sequenced in a study of blood T cell repertoires in COVID-19. Sequencing used immunoSEQ multiplex PCR; TCRdb keeps in-frame clones, though not all of them. Of 150,000 or so clones detected, 85% to 90% appear once; the ten largest clones hold 0.99%. The sample was peripheral blood. The receptors stem from a young man with acute or convalescent COVID-19.

This clone came up once. The chain employs TRBV7-8 and TRBJ1-3, with 7 bases lining up with TRBD1. The CDR3 extends over 15 amino acids. With 5 bases clipped from V and 0 bases from J, the junction kept 4 bases outside the gene matches. Germline lookup yields CDR1 SGHVS and CDR2 FQNEAQ. This CDR3 is CASSIDRASGNTIYF. CDR3 nucleotide sequence: TGTGCCAGCAGCATCGACAGGGCCTCTGGAAACACCATATATTTT.

V usage is TRBV3-1 (or the pseudogene TRBV3-2) and J usage is TRBJ1-5; D is unclear. V was shortened by 3 bases and J by 6 bases, with 9 bases between the two germline ends. This CDR3 is 13 amino acids long. Germline CDR1 and CDR2: LGHDT and YNNKEL (reference sequence). The CDR3 nucleotides are TGTGCCAGCAGCCACGAGGGTGGTCAGCCCCAGCATTTT. It yields the protein CASSHEGGQPQHF.

A few counts support this clone. CDR3 sequence reads: CAWSVREPMFF. In nucleotides, the CDR3 is TGTGCCTGGAGTGTACGTGAGCCAATGTTCTTC. The genes are TRBV30 and TRBJ2-1, with D unresolved. V was pared by 0 bases and J by 15 bases, with 12 bases between. Germline-derived CDR1 and CDR2 are GTSNPN and SVGIG (reference sequence). The CDR3 sequence is 11 residues long. Full variable domain (rest looked up from reference TRBV30 and TRBJ2-1): SQTIHQWPATLVQPVGSPLSLECTVEGTSNPNLYWYRQAAGRGLQLLFYSVGIGQISSEVPQNLSASRPQDRQFILSSKKLLLSDSGFYLCAWSVREPMFFGPGTRLTVL.

The chain joins TRBV25-1 to TRBJ1-4; D remains ambiguous. The germline CDR1 and CDR2 sequences are MGHDK and SYGVNS. The CDR3 spans 14 residues. Trimming left V 8 bases short and J 4 bases short, with 14 bases between. CDR3 amino acids: CASLGGESNEKLFF. CDR3 DNA sequence: TGTGCCAGCTTAGGTGGGGAGAGTAATGAAAAACTGTTTTTT.

The chain employs TRBV14 and TRBJ2-1, with 11 bases matching TRBD2. Germline V gives CDR1 SGHDN, CDR2 FVKESK. With 2 bases clipped from V and 4 bases from J, the junction kept 16 bases outside the gene matches. The CDR3 sequence is 20 residues long. The chain's CDR3 is CASSQSSETSGKTWYNEQFF. The CDR3 DNA reads TGTGCCAGCAGCCAATCCTCTGAGACTAGCGGGAAAACCTGGTACAATGAGCAGTTCTTC. The variable domain in full, completed from reference TRBV14 and TRBJ2-1, reads EAGVTQFPSHSVIEKGQTVTLRCDPISGHDNLYWYRRVMGKEIKFLLHFVKESKQDESGMPNNRFLAERTGGTYSTLKVQPAELEDSGVYFCASSQSSETSGKTWYNEQFFGPGTRLTVL.

The V call is TRBV4-2, the J call TRBJ1-3; weak D call: TRBD1 (5 bases). Germline assignment: CDR1 LGHNA and CDR2 YNFKEQ. V was shortened by 0 bases and J by 1 base, with 10 bases between the two germline ends. This CDR3 region has 16 residues. For the CDR3, the DNA is TGTGCCAGCAGCCAAGATGCAGGGCTGTCTGGAAACACCATATATTTT. Translating it yields CASSQDAGLSGNTIYF.

The chain recombines TRBV15 with TRBJ1-2; D is possibly TRBD1 (6 bases). Germline-derived CDR1 and CDR2 are LNHNV and YYDKDF (reference sequence). Deletions cut 5 bases from V and 6 bases from J, with 13 bases between. The CDR3 spans 13 residues. The CDR3 spells CATSRSAGDGYTF. CDR3 in DNA: TGTGCCACCAGCCGCTCGGCAGGGGATGGCTACACCTTC.

The chain recombines TRBV4-1 with TRBJ2-5; no definite D call. Trimming left V 0 bases short and J 2 bases short, with 4 bases between. Germline loops: CDR1 MGHRA, CDR2 YSYEKL. The CDR3 consists of 13 residues. For the CDR3, the DNA is TGCGCCAGCAGCCAAGAAGCTCAAGAGACCCAGTACTTC. Protein product: CASSQEAQETQYF.

The V gene is TRBV6-6, the J gene TRBJ2-7; the match to TRBD1 covers 11 bases. The trim removed 8 bases at V and 1 base at J, leaving 7 bases unmatched. Germline lookup yields CDR1 MNHNY and CDR2 SVGAGI (reference sequence). This CDR3 comprises 15 residues. CDR3 sequence reads: CASRSGTGGSYEQYV. CDR3 DNA sequence: TGTGCCAGCCGCTCCGGGACAGGGGGGTCCTACGAGCAGTACGTC.

J is TRBJ1-5 and V is TRBV29-1; a possible D gene is TRBD1 (6 bases). Between the trimmed V and J ends, which lost 4 bases and 1 base, there was a span of 11 bases. Germline CDR1 SQVTM, CDR2 ANQGSEA. This CDR3 region has 14 residues. CDR3 coding DNA: TGCAGCGTTGTACAGGGTTCCAGCAATCAGCCCCAGCATTTT. Amino acids: CSVVQGSSNQPQHF.

The V and J genes are TRBV7-9 and TRBJ1-2, with unresolved D. The CDR3 consists of 16 residues. The V end was cut by 1 base, the J end by 8 bases, with 20 bases between. CDR1 is SEHNR and CDR2 is FQNEAQ in the germline V gene (reference sequence). CDR3 DNA: TGTGCCAGCAGCTTAGAATCAGCGCTAGAACCTTGGGGCTACACCTTC. Its protein product is CASSLESALEPWGYTF.

V is TRBV5-7 and J is TRBJ1-4; D unclear. TRBV5-7 counts as an open reading frame of uncertain function. The CDR3 loop spans 13 amino acids. V lost 0 bases, J lost 7 bases, and 7 bases lay in between. The CDR3 DNA reads TGTGCCAGCAGCTTGGGGGCTGGTGAAAAACTGTTTTTT. It encodes CASSLGAGEKLFF.

In this sample, this clone turned up a few times. This sequence joins TRBV6-5 and TRBJ1-6; 9 positions agree with TRBD1. V trimming: 7 bases; J trimming: 5 bases; junction bases outside the gene matches: 6. CDR3 length equals 15 residues. Germline values: CDR1 MNHEY, CDR2 SVGAGI. CDR3 bases: TGTGCCAGCACCGTACAGGGGGCGAATAATTCACCCCTCCACTTT. Protein sequence: CASTVQGANNSPLHF.

This chain joins TRBV2 and TRBJ1-5; D perhaps matches TRBD1 (5 bases). The CDR3 sequence is 15 residues long. V was trimmed by 3 bases and J by 6 bases, leaving 15 bases between them. The germline V gene encodes CDR1 SNHLY and CDR2 FYNNEI. The CDR3 reads CASSDGQGFTQPQHF. The DNA for the CDR3 is TGTGCCAGCAGTGACGGGCAGGGTTTCACTCAGCCCCAGCATTTT.

This clone came up once. The rearrangement uses TRBV7-9 and TRBJ1-5; possible D gene TRBD1, 5 bases. Germline V gene lookup returns CDR1 SEHNR and CDR2 FQNEAQ (reference sequence). V was trimmed by 1 base and J by 5 bases, leaving 15 bases between them. There are 16 residues in the CDR3. The CDR3 reads CASSLGASGGDQPQHF. The CDR3 nucleotides are TGTGCCAGCAGCTTAGGGGCATCGGGGGGAGATCAGCCCCAGCATTTT.

This chain joins TRBV5-1 and TRBJ2-1, with TRBD2 identical over 10 bases. The trim removed 0 bases at V and 7 bases at J, leaving 7 bases unmatched. Germline V lookup: CDR1 SGHRS, CDR2 YFSETQ. CDR3 length: 16 amino acids. The CDR3 nucleotides read TGCGCCAGCAGCTTGGAATGGGCTAGCGGGGGTAATGAGCAGTTCTTC. Amino acids: CASSLEWASGGNEQFF.

The chain carries TRBV14 and TRBJ2-3, with 14 bases identical to TRBD2. Unmatched junction bases numbered 12, after V lost 5 bases and J lost 5 bases. The CDR3 is 18 amino acids. Per the germline V gene, CDR1 is SGHDN and CDR2 is FVKESK. DNA of the CDR3: TGTGCCAGCAGCTCTCGACTAGCGGGGGGGCTGTTTGTAGATACGCAGTATTTT. It encodes CASSSRLAGGLFVDTQYF.

This clone has only a few counts. V gene TRBV15 combines with J gene TRBJ1-3; D is undetermined. The CDR3 has 15 residues. Trimming took 0 bases from V and 3 from J, leaving 9 bases between them. The germline CDR1 and CDR2 sequences are LNHNV and YYDKDF (reference sequence). CDR3 residues: CATSRDGSNGNTIYF. For the CDR3, the DNA is TGTGCCACCAGCAGAGATGGGAGTAATGGAAACACCATATATTTT.